This paragraph covers one T cell receptor beta chain sequence. The data were taken from a study of OX40 agonist ivuxolimab in advanced cancers. Looking at the study overall: Ivuxolimab, an agonistic anti-OX40 (CD134) antibody, was given to patients. The group had a mean age of about 65 years, ranged from about 20 to 85, and was 80% to 85% male. Anti-PD-1, anti-PD-L1 or anti-CTLA-4 therapy given earlier was allowed, and around 40% had some.

Sequencing used immunoSEQ multiplex PCR; TCRdb keeps in-frame clones, though not all of them. The profile shows about 50,000 clones, less than 85% of them singletons. CDR1 MGHDK and CDR2 SYGVNS come from the germline V gene. The CDR3 length is 14 residues. J lost 5 bases, V lost 6 bases, and 8 bases had no gene match. The TCR comes from an adult with an advanced solid tumor such as melanoma, head and neck, liver or kidney cancer. The V call is TRBV25-1, the J call TRBJ2-7; 9 bases line up with TRBD2. This specimen was CD4+ or CD8+ T cells sorted from blood, taken in a trial of the OX40 agonist ivuxolimab. For the CDR3, the DNA is TGTGCCAGCAGCGAGGCGGGAGGGTACAACGAGCAGTACTTC. Translating gives CASSEAGGYNEQYF.